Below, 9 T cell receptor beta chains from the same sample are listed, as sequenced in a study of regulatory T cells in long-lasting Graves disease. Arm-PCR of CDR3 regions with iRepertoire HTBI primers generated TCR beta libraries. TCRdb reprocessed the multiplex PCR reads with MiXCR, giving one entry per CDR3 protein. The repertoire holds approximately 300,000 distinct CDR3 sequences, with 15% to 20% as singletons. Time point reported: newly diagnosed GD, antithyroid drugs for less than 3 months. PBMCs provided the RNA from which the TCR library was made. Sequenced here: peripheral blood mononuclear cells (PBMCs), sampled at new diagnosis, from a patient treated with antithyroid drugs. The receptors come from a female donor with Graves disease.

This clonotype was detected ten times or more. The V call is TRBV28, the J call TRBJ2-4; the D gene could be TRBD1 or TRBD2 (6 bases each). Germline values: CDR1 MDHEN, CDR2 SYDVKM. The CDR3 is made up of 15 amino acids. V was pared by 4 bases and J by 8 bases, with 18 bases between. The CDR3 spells CASSSPTSRGDIQYF. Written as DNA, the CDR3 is TGTGCCAGCAGTTCTCCCACGAGTAGGGGGGACATTCAGTACTTC.

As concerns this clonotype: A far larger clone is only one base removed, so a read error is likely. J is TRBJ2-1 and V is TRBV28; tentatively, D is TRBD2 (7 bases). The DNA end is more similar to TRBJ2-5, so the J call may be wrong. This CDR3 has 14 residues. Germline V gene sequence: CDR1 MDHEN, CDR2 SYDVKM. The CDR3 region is CASSLVGGLGTQYF. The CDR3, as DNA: TGTGCCAGCAGTTTGGTGGGGGGGCTGGGGACCCAGTACTTC.

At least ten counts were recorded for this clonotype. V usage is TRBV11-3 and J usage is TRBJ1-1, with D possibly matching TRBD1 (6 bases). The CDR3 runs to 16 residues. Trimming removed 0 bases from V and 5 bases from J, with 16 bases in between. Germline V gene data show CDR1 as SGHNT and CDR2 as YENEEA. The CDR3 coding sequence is TGTGCCAGCAGCTTAGACACGCGGACAGCGTGGACTGAAGCTTTCTTT. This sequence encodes CASSLDTRTAWTEAFF.

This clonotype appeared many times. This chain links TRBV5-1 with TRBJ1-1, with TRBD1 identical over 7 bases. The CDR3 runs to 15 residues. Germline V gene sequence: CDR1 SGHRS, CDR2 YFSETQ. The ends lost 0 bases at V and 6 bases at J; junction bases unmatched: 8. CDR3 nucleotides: TGCGCCAGCAGCTTGGGTCAGGGGGTGCTGGCTGAAGCTTTCTTT. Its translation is CASSLGQGVLAEAFF.

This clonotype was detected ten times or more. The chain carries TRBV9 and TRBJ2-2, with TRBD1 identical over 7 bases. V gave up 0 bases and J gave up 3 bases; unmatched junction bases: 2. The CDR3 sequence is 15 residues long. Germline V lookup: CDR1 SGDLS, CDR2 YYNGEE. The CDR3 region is CASSVARGYTGELFF. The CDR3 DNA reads TGTGCCAGCAGCGTAGCCAGGGGGTACACCGGGGAGCTGTTTTTT.

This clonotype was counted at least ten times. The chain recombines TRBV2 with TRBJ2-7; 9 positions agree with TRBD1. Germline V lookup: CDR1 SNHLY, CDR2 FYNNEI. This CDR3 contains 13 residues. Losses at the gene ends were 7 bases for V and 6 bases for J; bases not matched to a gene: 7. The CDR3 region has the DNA TGTGCCAGCATTCCGGGACAGGGTTCCGAGCAGTACTTC. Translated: CASIPGQGSEQYF.

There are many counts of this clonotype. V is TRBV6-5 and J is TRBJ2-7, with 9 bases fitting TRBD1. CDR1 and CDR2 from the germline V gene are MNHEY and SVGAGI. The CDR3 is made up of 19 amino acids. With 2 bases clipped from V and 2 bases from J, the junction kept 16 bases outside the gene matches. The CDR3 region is CASSYQGTGPIIVAYEQYF. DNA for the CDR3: TGTGCCAGCAGTTACCAAGGGACAGGGCCTATCATAGTCGCCTACGAGCAGTACTTC.

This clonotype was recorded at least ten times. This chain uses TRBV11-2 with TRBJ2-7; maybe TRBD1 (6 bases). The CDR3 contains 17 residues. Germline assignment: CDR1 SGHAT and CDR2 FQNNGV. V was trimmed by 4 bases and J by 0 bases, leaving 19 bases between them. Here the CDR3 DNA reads TGTGCCAGCAGCTCTGCCCTCGGACAGCCGTACTCCTACGAGCAGTACTTC. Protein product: CASSSALGQPYSYEQYF. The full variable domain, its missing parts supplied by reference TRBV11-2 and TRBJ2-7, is EAGVAQSPRYKIIEKRQSVAFWCNPISGHATLYWYQQILGQGPKLLIQFQNNGVVDDSQLPKDRFSAERLKGVDSTLKIQPAKLEDSAVYLCASSSALGQPYSYEQYFGPGTRLTVT.

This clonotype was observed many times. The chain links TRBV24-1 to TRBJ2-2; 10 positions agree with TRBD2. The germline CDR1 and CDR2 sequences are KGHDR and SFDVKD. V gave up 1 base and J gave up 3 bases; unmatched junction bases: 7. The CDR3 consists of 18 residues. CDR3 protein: CATSDLEASGSYTGELFF. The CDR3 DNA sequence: TGTGCCACCAGTGATTTAGAGGCTAGCGGGAGCTACACCGGGGAGCTGTTTTTT.